This T cell receptor beta chain was identified during a study of cytomegalovirus exposure and HLA in healthy donors. For the study at large: The same platform was used for the 110 or so validation repertoires as for the approximately 610 first-cohort repertoires, as reported in a later analysis.

There are 16 residues in the CDR3. The V gene's germline CDR1 is SQVTM and CDR2 ANQGSEA. With 4 bases clipped from V and 1 base from J, the junction kept 12 bases outside the gene matches. Repertoires were generated with immunoSEQ multiplex PCR, while TCRdb's copy carries only in-frame clones and drops some. The sample consists of 220,000 or so clones, roughly 88% of them appearing once. This clonotype was obtained from a woman in her 30s in good health and CMV-seropositive. The chain uses TRBV29-1 and TRBJ1-1; 7 nucleotides agree with TRBD1. The sequenced sample consisted of PBMCs. The CDR3 DNA reads as TGCAGCGTTGGACGGGTACCGGGACAGCCGAACACTGAAGCTTTCTTT. Translation: CSVGRVPGQPNTEAFF.